What follows are 3 T cell receptor beta chains derived from one specimen sequenced in a study of blood T cells in healthy people across ages. A second roughly 7 to 11 cycle PCR used barcoded and J-beta primers. MiXCR, applied by TCRdb to the 5' RACE reads, yields one record per CDR3 protein. The repertoire consists of about 1 million distinct CDR3 sequences, with 25% occurring once and the leading ten covering about 0.69%. These data were also filed under a second study, of T cells of mothers and their children.

The source material was blood. These receptors all stem from a girl aged 2 to 9 in good health.

The table lists this clonotype with a few counts. This chain joins TRBV6-5 and TRBJ2-1; 8 bases fit TRBD2. The J segment lost 6 bases and the V segment lost 2 bases, leaving 21 bases of the junction unmatched. This CDR3 spans 20 amino acids. CDR1 is MNHEY and CDR2 is SVGAGI in the germline V gene. Here the CDR3 reads CASSYGPNRAGEGGSNEQFF. CDR3 bases: TGTGCCAGCAGTTACGGACCCAATCGAGCGGGAGAGGGAGGGAGCAATGAGCAGTTCTTC.

This clonotype came up a few times. The chain uses TRBV20-1 and TRBJ2-1; D uncertain. The CDR3 length is 12 residues. Between the trimmed V and J ends, which lost 2 bases and 6 bases, there was a span of 8 bases. The germline V gene encodes CDR1 DFQATT and CDR2 SNEGSKA (reference sequence). The CDR3, as DNA: TGCAGTGCTAGACACAGCATCAATGAGCAGTTCTTC. This codes for CSARHSINEQFF.

This clonotype came up many times. The J gene is TRBJ2-7, the V gene TRBV7-9, with D unclear. Germline-derived CDR1 and CDR2 are SEHNR and FQNEAQ (reference sequence). Deletions cut 6 bases from V and 3 bases from J, with 9 bases between. The CDR3 runs to 12 residues. The CDR3 protein is CASRGSLYEQYF. Written as DNA, the CDR3 is TGTGCCAGCAGGGGCAGCCTCTACGAGCAGTACTTC.